Below, one T cell receptor beta chain is given with its context. Antigen: not known. The repertoire was sequenced with immunoSEQ multiplex PCR; TCRdb's copy has only in-frame clones and lacks some. The sample consists of 58,000 or so clones, 80% to 85% of them appearing once. After removal of 3 bases from V and 9 bases from J, the junction contained 6 bases not matched to a gene. The CDR3 covers 15 residues. Germline V gene data show CDR1 as MNHEY and CDR2 as SMNVEV (reference sequence). The time point is: week 47, end of study. It was 300 ug of mutant IDH1 20-mer peptide that made up each vaccine dose, given with topical imiquimod. This entry comes from a study of a mutant IDH1 vaccine in newly diagnosed glioma. Whole-study context: Investigators started vaccination 4-6 weeks after radiotherapy alone, or with temozolomide cycles. Treated patients were roughly 62% male, about 38% female, mean age roughly 40 years. Standard pretreatment was either radiotherapy, temozolomide, or, for most, radiochemotherapy with temozolomide.

Study results and limitations: Any relationship between pseudoprogression and changes in top peripheral T cell clonotypes seemed absent.

V usage is TRBV27 and J usage is TRBJ1-6, with TRBD1 matching 9 bases. The TCR sequence derives from a woman between 45 and 60 years old with glioma. The sample consisted of PBMCs, taken from a glioma patient whose treatment included an IDH1 peptide vaccine. CDR3 DNA: TGTGCCAGCAGTTTTGACAGGGGGTTGGGTTCACCCCTCCACTTT. Translation: CASSFDRGLGSPLHF.